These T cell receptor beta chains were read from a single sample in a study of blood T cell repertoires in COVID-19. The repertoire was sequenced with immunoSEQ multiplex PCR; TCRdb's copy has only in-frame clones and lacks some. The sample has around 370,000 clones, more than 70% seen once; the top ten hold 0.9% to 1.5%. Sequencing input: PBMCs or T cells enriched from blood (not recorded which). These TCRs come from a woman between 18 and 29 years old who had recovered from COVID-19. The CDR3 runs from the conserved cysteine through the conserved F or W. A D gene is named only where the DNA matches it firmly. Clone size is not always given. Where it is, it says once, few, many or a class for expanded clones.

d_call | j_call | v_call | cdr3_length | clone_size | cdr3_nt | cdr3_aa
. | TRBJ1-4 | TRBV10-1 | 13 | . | TGCGCCAGCAGTGCCCAGCGGGGGGAAAAACTGTTTTTT | CASSAQRGEKLFF
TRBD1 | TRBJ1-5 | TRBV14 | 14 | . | TGTGCCAGCAGACGGACAGGGGACAATCAGCCCCAGCATTTT | CASRRTGDNQPQHF
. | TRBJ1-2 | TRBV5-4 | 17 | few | TGTGCCAGCAGCCACCCTGATGGAGGGGTAACTAACTATGGCTACACCTTC | CASSHPDGGVTNYGYTF
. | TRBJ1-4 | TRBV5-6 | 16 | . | TGTGCCAGCAGCTTGGGGGGCCTGGCAACTAATGAAAAACTGTTTTTT | CASSLGGLATNEKLFF
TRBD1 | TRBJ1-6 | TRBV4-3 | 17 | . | TGCGCCAGCAGCCCACGACAGGGCAGCTCCTATAATTCACCCCTCCACTTT | CASSPRQGSSYNSPLHF
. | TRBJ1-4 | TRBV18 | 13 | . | TGTGCCAGCTCGCCCAGGTCTAATGAAAAACTGTTTTTT | CASSPRSNEKLFF
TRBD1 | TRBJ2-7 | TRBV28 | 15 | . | TGTGCCAGCAGTGGTCAGGGACAGGGCCCCCACGAGCAGTACTTC | CASSGQGQGPHEQYF
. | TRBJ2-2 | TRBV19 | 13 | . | TGTGCCAGTAGTATAGCGGTTACCGGGGAGCTGTTTTTT | CASSIAVTGELFF
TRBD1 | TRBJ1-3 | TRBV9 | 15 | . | TGTGCCAGCAGCGTAGTAGGGGGCCGAGGAAACACCATATATTTT | CASSVVGGRGNTIYF
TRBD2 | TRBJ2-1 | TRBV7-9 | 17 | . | TGTGCCAGCAGCTATCGGACTAGCGGGGGGGTATACAATGAGCAGTTCTTC | CASSYRTSGGVYNEQFF
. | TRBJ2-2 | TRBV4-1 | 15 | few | TGCGCCAGCAGCCCCGGGCAGGGTGAACCCGGGGAGCTGTTTTTT | CASSPGQGEPGELFF
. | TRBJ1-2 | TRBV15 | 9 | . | TGTCCTGAGCCGGATGGCTACACCTTC | CPEPDGYTF
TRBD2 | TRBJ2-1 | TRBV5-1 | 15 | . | TGCGCCAGCAGCTTGCCCAGCGGGGGTTACAATGAGCAGTTCTTC | CASSLPSGGYNEQFF
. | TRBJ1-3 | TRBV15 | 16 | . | TGTGCCACCAGCAGCCCATCTGACGACAGGCGAAACACCATATATTTT | CATSSPSDDRRNTIYF
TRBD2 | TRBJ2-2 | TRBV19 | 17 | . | TGTGCCAGTCTGGGGACTAGCGGGGGGGCCAACACCGGGGAGCTGTTTTTT | CASLGTSGGANTGELFF
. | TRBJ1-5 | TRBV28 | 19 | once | TGTGCCAGCAGAGAGCCTCCAGGGGATAGAATCAGTAGCAATCAGCCCCAGCATTTT | CASREPPGDRISSNQPQHF
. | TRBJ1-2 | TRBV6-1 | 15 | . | TGTGCCAGCAGTGAAGCGACCAGGGGTCCCTATGGCTACACCTTC | CASSEATRGPYGYTF
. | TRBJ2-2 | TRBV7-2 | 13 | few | TGTGCCAGCAGCGCCGCTAGCGCCGGGGAGCTGTTTTTT | CASSAASAGELFF
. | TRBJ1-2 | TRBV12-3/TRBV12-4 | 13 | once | TGTGCCAGCAGTTTCCAGGAAAACTATGGCTACACCTTC | CASSFQENYGYTF
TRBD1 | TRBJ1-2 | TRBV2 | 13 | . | TGTGCCAGCCAGACAGGGAGCGTCTATGGCTACACCTTC | CASQTGSVYGYTF
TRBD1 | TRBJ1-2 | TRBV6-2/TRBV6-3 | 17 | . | TGTGCCAGCAGTACCCGGGACAGGGAAATTCCGGGCTATGGCTACACCTTC | CASSTRDREIPGYGYTF
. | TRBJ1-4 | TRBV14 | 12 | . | TGTGCCAGCAGCCGACTCTTCGAAAAACTGTTTTTT | CASSRLFEKLFF
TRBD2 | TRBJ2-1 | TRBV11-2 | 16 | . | TGTGCCAGCAGCTTGGGTAGCGGGGGGTCCGCGAATGAGCAGTTCTTC | CASSLGSGGSANEQFF
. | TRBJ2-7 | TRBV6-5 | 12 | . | TGTGCCGGGTCCGAATCGGGCTACGAGCAGTACTTC | CAGSESGYEQYF
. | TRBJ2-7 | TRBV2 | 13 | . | TGTGCCAGCACCCGCCAGGGGCCCTCCGAGCAGTACTTC | CASTRQGPSEQYF
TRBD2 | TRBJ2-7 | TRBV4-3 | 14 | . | TGCGCCAGCAGCCAAGTCACTAGCGGATACGAGCAGTACTTC | CASSQVTSGYEQYF
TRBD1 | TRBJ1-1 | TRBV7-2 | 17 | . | TGTGCCAGCAGCTACTATGGACAGGCGTTAATGAACACTGAAGCTTTCTTT | CASSYYGQALMNTEAFF
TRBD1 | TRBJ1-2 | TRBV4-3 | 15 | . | TGCGCCAGCAGCCTGGGGACAGCGCCAAATTATGGCTACACCTTC | CASSLGTAPNYGYTF
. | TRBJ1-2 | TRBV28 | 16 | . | TGTGCCAGCAGCTCCCTAACAGGGAAACTTAACTATGGCTACACCTTC | CASSSLTGKLNYGYTF
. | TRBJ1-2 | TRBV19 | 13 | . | TGTGCCAGTAGTTGGGCGACAGTATATGGCTACACCTTC | CASSWATVYGYTF
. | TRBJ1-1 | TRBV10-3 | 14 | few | TGTGCCATAGCAACCCGGACAGATAGTTCCCGAGCTTTCTTT | CAIATRTDSSRAFF
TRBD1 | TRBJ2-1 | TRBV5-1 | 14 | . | TGCGCCAGCAGCCCGGCGGGACAGGTCAATGAGCAGTTCTTC | CASSPAGQVNEQFF
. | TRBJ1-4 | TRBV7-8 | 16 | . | TGTGCCAGCAGCCAGAATACTGCCCTAGGGGGTGAAAAACTGTTTTTT | CASSQNTALGGEKLFF
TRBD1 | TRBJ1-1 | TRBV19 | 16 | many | TGTGCCAGTAGTTTCTACCTCAGGGGGTCGGGCACTGAAGCTTTCTTT | CASSFYLRGSGTEAFF
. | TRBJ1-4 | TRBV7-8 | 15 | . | TGTGCCAGCAGCTTATACGAAGGGGTTGGCGAAAAACTGTTTTTT | CASSLYEGVGEKLFF
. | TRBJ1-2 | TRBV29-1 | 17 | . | TGCAGCGTTGAAGTCGGTCTACCTGGGGCGGGGAACTATGGCTACACCTTC | CSVEVGLPGAGNYGYTF
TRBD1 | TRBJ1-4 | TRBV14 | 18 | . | TGTGCCAGCAGCGCTCCGGGACAGGGGGCGAGGGCTAATGAAAAACTGTTTTTT | CASSAPGQGARANEKLFF
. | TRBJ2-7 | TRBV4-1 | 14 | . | TGCGCCAGCTCATCCGAAGCCTTGATCTACGAGCAGTACTTC | CASSSEALIYEQYF
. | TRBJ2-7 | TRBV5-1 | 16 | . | TGCGCCAGCAGCTTGAACGTCGTAGAGGGCCCCTACGAGCAGTACTTC | CASSLNVVEGPYEQYF
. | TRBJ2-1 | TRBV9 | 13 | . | TGTGCCAGCAGCGTAGGTCAGGGAAATGAGCAGTTCTTC | CASSVGQGNEQFF
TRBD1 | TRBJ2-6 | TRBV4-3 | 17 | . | TGCGCCAGCAGCCCCGGACAGGGGGCGACTGTGACCAACGTCCTGACTTTC | CASSPGQGATVTNVLTF
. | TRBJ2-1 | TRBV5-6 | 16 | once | TGTGCCAGCAGCTTGAGGAAGCGGACAGATGACAATGAGCAGTTCTTC | CASSLRKRTDDNEQFF
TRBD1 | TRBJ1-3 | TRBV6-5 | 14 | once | TGTGCCAGCAGACGGGACAGCTCTGGAAACACCATATATTTT | CASRRDSSGNTIYF
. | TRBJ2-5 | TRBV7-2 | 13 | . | TGTGCCAGCAGCATCGGTAAACAAGAGACCCAGTACTTC | CASSIGKQETQYF
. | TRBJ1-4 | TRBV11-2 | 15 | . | TGTGCCAGCAGCTCCCAGGGGAGAGGGGATGAAAAACTGTTTTTT | CASSSQGRGDEKLFF
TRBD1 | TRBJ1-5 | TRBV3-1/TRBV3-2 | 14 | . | TGTGCCAGCAGCCAACAGGGGGCTAATCAGCCCCAGCATTTT | CASSQQGANQPQHF
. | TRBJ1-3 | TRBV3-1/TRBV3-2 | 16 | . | TGTGCCAGCAGCCCCACCAACGGCGGGACTGGAAACACCATATATTTT | CASSPTNGGTGNTIYF
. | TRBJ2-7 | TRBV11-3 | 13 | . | TGTGCCAGCAGCCCACCCCAGGGCTACGAGCAGTACTTC | CASSPPQGYEQYF
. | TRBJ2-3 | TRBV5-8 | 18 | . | TGTGCCAGCAGCTCCTGGACCCACGGGGTCCCCATGTCAGATACGCAGTATTTT | CASSSWTHGVPMSDTQYF
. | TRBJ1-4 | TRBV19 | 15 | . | TGTGCCAGTAGGCTGAAGACTCGTTCGAATGAAAAACTGTTTTTT | CASRLKTRSNEKLFF
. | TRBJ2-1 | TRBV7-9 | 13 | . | TGTGCCAGCAGCCGTGACAACTACAATGAGCAGTTCTTC | CASSRDNYNEQFF
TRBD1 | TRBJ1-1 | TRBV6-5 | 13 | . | TGTGCCAGCAGCCCGGGGACAGGGATGCGAGCTTTCTTT | CASSPGTGMRAFF